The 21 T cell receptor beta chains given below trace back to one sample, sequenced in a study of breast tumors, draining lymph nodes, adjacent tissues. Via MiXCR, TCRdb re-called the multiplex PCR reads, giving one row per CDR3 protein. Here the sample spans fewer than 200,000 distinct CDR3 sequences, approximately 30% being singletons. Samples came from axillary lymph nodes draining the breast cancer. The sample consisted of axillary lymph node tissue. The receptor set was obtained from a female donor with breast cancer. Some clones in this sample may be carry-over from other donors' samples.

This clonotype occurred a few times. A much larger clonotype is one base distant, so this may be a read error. CDR3 coding DNA: TGTGCTAGTGGTTGGGGGTGGGGGACTAGCGATCAGCCCCAGCATTTT. It specifies CASGWGWGTSDQPQHF. This chain joins TRBV12-5 and TRBJ1-5, with D tentatively TRBD1 (5 bases). The CDR3 runs to 16 residues. The germline V gene encodes CDR1 LGHNT and CDR2 FRNRAP.

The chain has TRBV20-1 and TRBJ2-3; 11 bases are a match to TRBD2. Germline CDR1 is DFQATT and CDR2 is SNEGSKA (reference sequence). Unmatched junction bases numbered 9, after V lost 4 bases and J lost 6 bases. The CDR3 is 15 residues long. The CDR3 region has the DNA TGCAGTGCTATGGGACTAGCGGAAGTATCGGATACGCAGTATTTT. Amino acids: CSAMGLAEVSDTQYF.

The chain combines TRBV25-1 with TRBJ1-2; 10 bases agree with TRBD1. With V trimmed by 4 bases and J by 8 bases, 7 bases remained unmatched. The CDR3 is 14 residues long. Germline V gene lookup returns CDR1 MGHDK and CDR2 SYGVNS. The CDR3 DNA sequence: TGTGCCAGCAGTGCGGGACAGGGACAGGGGGGCTACACCTTC. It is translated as CASSAGQGQGGYTF.

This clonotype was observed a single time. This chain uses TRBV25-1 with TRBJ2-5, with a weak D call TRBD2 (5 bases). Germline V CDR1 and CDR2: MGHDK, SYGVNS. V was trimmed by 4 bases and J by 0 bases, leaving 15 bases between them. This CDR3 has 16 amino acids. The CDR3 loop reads CASSGFAGRDQETQYF. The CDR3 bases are TGTGCCAGCAGTGGTTTTGCGGGCCGTGACCAAGAGACCCAGTACTTC.

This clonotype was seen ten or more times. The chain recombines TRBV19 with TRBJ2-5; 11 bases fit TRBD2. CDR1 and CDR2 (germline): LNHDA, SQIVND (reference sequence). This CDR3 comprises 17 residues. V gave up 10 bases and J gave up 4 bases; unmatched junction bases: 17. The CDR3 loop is CANRWTSGSPRGETQYF. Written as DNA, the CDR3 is TGTGCCAACAGATGGACTAGCGGGTCTCCCAGGGGAGAGACCCAGTACTTC.

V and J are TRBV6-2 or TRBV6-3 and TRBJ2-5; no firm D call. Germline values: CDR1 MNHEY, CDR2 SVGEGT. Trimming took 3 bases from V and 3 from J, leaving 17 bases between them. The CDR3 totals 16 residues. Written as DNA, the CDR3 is TGTGCCAGCAGTTATTACGGTCCCCTAACGAAAGAGACCCAGTACTTC. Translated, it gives CASSYYGPLTKETQYF.

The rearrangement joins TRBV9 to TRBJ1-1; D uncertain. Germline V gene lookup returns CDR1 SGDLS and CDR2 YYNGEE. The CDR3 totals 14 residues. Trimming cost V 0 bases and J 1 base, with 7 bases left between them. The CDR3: CASSVEPENTEAFF. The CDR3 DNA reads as TGTGCCAGCAGCGTAGAGCCAGAGAACACTGAAGCTTTCTTT. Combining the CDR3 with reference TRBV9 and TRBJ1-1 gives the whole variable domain DSGVTQTPKHLITATGQRVTLRCSPRSGDLSVYWYQQSLDQGLQFLIQYYNGEERAKGNILERFSAQQFPDLHSELNLSSLELGDSALYFCASSVEPENTEAFFGQGTRLTVV.

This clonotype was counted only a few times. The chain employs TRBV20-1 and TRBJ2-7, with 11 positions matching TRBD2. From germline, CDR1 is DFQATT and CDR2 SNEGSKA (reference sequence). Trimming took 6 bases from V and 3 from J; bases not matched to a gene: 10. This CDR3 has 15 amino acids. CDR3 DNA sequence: TGCAGTGCCAGTAGCGGGGGGGCCCGGCACTACGAGCAGTACTTC. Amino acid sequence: CSASSGGARHYEQYF.

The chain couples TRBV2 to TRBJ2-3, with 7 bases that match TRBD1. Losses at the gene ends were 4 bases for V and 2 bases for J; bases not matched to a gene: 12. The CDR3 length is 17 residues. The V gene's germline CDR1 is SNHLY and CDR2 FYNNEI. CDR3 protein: CASSGTGWSQNTDTQYF. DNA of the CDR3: TGTGCCAGCAGTGGGACAGGATGGTCCCAAAACACAGATACGCAGTATTTT.

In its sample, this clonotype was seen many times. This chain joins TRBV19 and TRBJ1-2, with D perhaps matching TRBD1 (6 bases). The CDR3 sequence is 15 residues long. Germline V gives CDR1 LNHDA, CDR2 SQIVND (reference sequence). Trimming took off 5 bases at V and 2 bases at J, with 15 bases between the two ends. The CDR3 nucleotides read TGTGCCAGTAGTTATGGGGAGACAGGAAACTATGGCTACACCTTC. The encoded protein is CASSYGETGNYGYTF.

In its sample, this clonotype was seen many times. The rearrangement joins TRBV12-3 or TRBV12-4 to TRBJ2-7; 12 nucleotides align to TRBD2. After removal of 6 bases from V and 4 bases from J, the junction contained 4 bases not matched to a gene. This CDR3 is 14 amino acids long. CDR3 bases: TGTGCCAGCAGCGAGGGGACTAGCGGGTACGAGCAGTACTTC. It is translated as CASSEGTSGYEQYF.

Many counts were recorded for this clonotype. The CDR3 region is CASSFQHNSPLHF. The CDR3 coding sequence is TGTGCCAGCAGCTTTCAACATAATTCACCCCTCCACTTT. The V call is TRBV5-4, the J call TRBJ1-6; D not certain. The CDR3 is 13 residues long. The V gene lost 2 bases and the J gene lost 5 bases, with 5 bases spanning the gap. Germline V CDR1 and CDR2: SGHNT, YYREEE (reference sequence).

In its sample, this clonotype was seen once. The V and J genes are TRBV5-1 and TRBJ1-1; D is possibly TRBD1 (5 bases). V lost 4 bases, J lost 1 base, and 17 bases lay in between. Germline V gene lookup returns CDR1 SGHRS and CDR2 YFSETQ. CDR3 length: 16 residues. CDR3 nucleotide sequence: TGCGCCAGCAGCGTGGGGACTCGGGGGAGGAACACTGAAGCTTTCTTT. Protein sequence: CASSVGTRGRNTEAFF.

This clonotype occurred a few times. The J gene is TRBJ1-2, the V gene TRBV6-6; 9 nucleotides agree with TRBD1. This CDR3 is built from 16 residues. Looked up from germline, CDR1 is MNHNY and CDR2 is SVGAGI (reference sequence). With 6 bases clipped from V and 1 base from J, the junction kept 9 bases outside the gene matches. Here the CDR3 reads CASRLDRGINNYGYTF. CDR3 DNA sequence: TGTGCCAGCAGGCTGGACAGGGGTATTAATAACTATGGCTACACCTTC.

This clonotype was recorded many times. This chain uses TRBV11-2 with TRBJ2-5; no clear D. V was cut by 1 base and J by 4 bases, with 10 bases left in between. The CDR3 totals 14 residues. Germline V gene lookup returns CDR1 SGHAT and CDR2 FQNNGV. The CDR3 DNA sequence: TGTGCCAGCAGCTTAGGATTAAGTAGAGAGACCCAGTACTTC. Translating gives CASSLGLSRETQYF.

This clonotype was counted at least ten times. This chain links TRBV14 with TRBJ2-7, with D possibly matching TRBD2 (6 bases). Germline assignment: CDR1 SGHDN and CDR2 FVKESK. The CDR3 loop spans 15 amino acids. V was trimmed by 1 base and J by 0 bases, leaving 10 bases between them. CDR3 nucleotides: TGTGCCAGCAGCCAAGGGAGGGAGAGCTCCTACGAGCAGTACTTC. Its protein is CASSQGRESSYEQYF.

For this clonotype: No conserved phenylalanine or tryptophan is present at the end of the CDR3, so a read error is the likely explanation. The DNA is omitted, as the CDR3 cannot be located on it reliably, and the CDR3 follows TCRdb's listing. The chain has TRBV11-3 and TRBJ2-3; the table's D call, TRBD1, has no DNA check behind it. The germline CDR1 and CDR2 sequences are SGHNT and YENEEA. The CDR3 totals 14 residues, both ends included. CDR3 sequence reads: CASSFRARDTLGRE.

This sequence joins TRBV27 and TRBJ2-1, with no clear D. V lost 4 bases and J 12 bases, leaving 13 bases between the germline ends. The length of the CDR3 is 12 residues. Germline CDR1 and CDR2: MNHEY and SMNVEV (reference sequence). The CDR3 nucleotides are TGTGCCAGCAGTTCCCTTGGGCGATCGCAGTTCTTC. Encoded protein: CASSSLGRSQFF.

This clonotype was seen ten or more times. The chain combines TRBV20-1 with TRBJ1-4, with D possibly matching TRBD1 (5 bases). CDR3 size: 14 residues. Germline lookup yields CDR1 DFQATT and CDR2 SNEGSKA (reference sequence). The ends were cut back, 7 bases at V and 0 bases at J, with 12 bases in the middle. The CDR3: CSVGGESTNEKLFF. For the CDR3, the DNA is TGCAGTGTTGGGGGGGAGTCAACTAATGAAAAACTGTTTTTT.

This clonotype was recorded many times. CDR3 in amino acids: CASSPQQGDQPQHF. CDR3 bases: TGTGCCAGCAGCCCTCAGCAGGGGGATCAGCCCCAGCATTTT. The chain couples TRBV7-9 to TRBJ1-5; the match to TRBD1 covers 7 bases. CDR1 and CDR2 (germline): SEHNR, FQNEAQ (reference sequence). Trimming cost V 5 bases and J 5 bases; bases outside gene matches: 6. The CDR3 is 14 residues long.

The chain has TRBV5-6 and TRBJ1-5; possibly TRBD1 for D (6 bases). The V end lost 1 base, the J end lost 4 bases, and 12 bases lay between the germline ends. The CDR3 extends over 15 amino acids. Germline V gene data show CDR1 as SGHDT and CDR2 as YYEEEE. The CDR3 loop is CASSLRGAWNQPQHF. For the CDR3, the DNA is TGTGCCAGCAGCTTGAGGGGGGCATGGAATCAGCCCCAGCATTTT.